This entry features one T cell receptor beta chain sequence. No antigen is known for it. One base away there is no much larger clone; base qualities are not given. The sample originates from a study of T-cell memory formation after mild COVID-19 (dated by TCRdb to the early 2020s). Looking at the study overall: TCR sequence clusters from the two donors were found to be largely donor specific. Two young, previously healthy adult volunteers made up the cohort, one male and one female. In a couple of donors, T-cell clones that expanded and contracted after mild COVID-19 were tracked by sequencing TCRalpha and TCRbeta repertoires over time. Overall study results and their limits: Some responding clones were found in pre-infection memory, which suggests that pre-existing cross-reactive memory T cells took part in the SARS-CoV-2 response. The study covered only a couple of mild cases, and larger cohorts including severe cases with pre-infection samples were considered necessary. From day 15 to 85, contracting clones showed balanced CD4/CD8 phenotypes, whereas a second wave of clones that expanded from day 15 to 37 leaned towards CD4+. Whether the second-wave clones peaking on day 37 were SARS-CoV-2 specific was not confirmed. Contracting CD4+ clones appeared mostly in the CM and EM memory subsets, whereas CD8+ clones were enriched in EMRA.

The data were produced on an Illumina NovaSeq 6000. TCRalpha and TCRbeta cDNA libraries were constructed by 5'RACE with constant-segment primers, with sample barcodes and unique molecular identifiers being introduced. Trizol reagent was used to extract RNA from every sample. The libraries were amplified in two PCR steps, and the second step added a second sample barcode and Illumina TruSeq adapters. Sequencing of the libraries was done on an Illumina NovaSeq, producing 2 x 150 bp paired-end reads. The published analysis was carried out like this. Reads were demultiplexed and collapsed into UMI-guided consensus sequences with migec v1.2.7. With mixcr v2.1.11, UMI consensuses were aligned to TRA and TRB V and J templates and assembled into clonotypes. A clonotype was counted as expanded or contracted only if both edgeR and NoisET called the change significant, with noise models trained on biological replicates. For edgeR calls, the thresholds were a false discovery rate-adjusted p below 0.01 and a log2 fold-change of 1. As an exploratory analysis of dynamics, max-normalized trajectories of the 1000 most abundant clonotypes were examined by PCA with hierarchical clustering. Separately sequenced CD4+ and CD8+ repertoires were used to assign the CD4 or CD8 phenotype of responding clones. TCRdb reanalyzed the raw reads on its own, using fastp at Q25 for trimming and MiXCR for clone calling, and kept in-frame beta chains. Every distinct CDR3 protein forms one entry, paired with its most common genes and DNA. TCRdb's processing, not the authors' own work, is the source of the V and J calls. The sample table records 55,000 to 75,000 distinct CDR3 sequences; 25% to 35% of these occur just once. The ten biggest clones cover around 40% of the sample.

Ficoll-Paque density gradient centrifugation was the method used to isolate PBMCs. The receptor's source is a young man who had mild COVID-19 (a few samples of this study predate the infection). The sample titles of this study are shuffled in the database, so cell type and time point are left out; the donor was told from shared clones. Material for sequencing was PBMCs or a T cell subset sorted from them (not recorded which).

The CDR3 region: CASSRTDSYEQYF. At the DNA level, the sequence is TGTGCCAGCAGCCGGACGGACTCCTACGAGCAGTACTTC. The chain joins TRBV7-6 to TRBJ2-7, with the D gene call left open. Cut back by 5 bases and 0 bases, the V and J ends lie 8 bases apart. Reading from cysteine to phenylalanine, the CDR3 counts 13 amino acids. The read is trimmed to its CDR3 DNA, 39 bases read in frame from base 1. CDR1 and CDR2 were assigned from the germline V gene as SGHVS and FNYEAQ.